This T cell receptor beta chain is from a study of OX40 agonist ivuxolimab in advanced cancers. Overall study: Partial responses were seen in three patients, one with hepatocellular carcinoma and two with cutaneous melanoma.

Data came from immunoSEQ multiplex PCR; TCRdb stores just in-frame clones and leaves some out. The data show almost 70,000 clones, over 60% seen once. The origin of this receptor is an adult with an advanced solid tumor such as melanoma, head and neck, liver or kidney cancer. Sequencing used CD4+ or CD8+ T cells sorted from blood, obtained in a trial of the OX40 agonist ivuxolimab.

CDR3 region: CASSIRLAQIPTGELFF. In nucleotides, the CDR3 is TGTGCCAGTAGTATCCGACTAGCACAAATACCCACCGGGGAGCTGTTTTTT. The chain has TRBV19 and TRBJ2-2; 7 nucleotides agree with TRBD2. Germline V gene lookup returns CDR1 LNHDA and CDR2 SQIVND (reference sequence). The CDR3 covers 17 residues. The V gene end was trimmed by 3 bases and the J gene end by 4 bases; junction bases not matched to a gene: 11. The full variable domain, completed using reference TRBV19 and TRBJ2-2, is DGGITQSPKYLFRKEGQNVTLSCEQNLNHDAMYWYRQDPGQGLRLIYYSQIVNDFQKGDIAEGYSVSREKKESFPLTVTSAQKNPTAFYLCASSIRLAQIPTGELFFGEGSRLTVL.